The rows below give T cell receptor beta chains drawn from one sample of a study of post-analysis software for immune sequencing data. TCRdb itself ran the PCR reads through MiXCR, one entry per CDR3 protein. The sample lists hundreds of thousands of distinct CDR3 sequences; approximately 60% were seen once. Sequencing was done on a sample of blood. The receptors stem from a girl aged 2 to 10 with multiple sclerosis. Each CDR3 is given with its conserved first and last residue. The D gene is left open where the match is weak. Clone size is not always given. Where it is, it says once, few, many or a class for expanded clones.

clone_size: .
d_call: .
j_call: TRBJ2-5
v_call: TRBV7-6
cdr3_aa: CASSLALPHQETQYF
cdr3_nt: TGTGCCAGCAGCTTAGCTTTGCCGCACCAAGAGACCCAGTACTTC

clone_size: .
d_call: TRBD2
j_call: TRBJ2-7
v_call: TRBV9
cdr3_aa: CANSGIPGSYEQYF
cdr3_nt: TGTGCCAACAGCGGGATTCCCGGCTCCTACGAGCAGTACTTC

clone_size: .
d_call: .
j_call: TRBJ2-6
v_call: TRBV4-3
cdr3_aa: CASSSRRGSGANVLTF
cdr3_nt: TGCGCCAGCAGCTCCAGACGGGGCTCTGGGGCCAACGTCCTGACTTTC

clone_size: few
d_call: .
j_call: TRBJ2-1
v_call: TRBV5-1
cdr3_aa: CASSFDRGGEDEQFF
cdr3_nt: TGCGCCAGCAGCTTTGACAGAGGGGGAGAAGATGAGCAGTTCTTC

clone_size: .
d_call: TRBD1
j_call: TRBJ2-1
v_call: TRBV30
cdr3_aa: CAWSRDRAIEQFF
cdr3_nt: TGTGCCTGGAGTAGGGACAGGGCGATTGAGCAGTTCTTC

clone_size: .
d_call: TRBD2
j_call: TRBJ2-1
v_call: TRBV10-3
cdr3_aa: CAISPNRLAGQGNEQFF
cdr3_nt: TGTGCTATCAGTCCTAACAGACTAGCGGGACAAGGAAATGAGCAGTTCTTC

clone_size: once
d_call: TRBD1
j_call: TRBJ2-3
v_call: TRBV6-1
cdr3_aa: CATQGWLRTGTQYF
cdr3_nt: TGTGCCACCCAGGGGTGGTTGAGGACAGGTACGCAGTATTTT

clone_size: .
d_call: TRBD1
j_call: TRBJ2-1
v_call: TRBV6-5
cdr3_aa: CASSSRTGISADEQFF
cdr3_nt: TGTGCCAGCAGTTCGCGGACAGGGATATCAGCGGATGAGCAGTTCTTC

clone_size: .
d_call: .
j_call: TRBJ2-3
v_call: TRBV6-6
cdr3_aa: CASSLLGVDTQYF
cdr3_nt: TGTGCCAGCAGTCTCTTGGGAGTAGATACGCAGTATTTT

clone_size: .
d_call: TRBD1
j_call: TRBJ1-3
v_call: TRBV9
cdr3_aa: CASSAQMTGTGNTIYF
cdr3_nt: TGTGCCAGCAGCGCCCAAATGACAGGGACTGGAAACACCATATATTTT

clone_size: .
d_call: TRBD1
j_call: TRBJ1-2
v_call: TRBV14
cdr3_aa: CASSRMPTGGDGYTF
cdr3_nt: TGTGCCAGCAGCCGCATGCCTACAGGGGGCGATGGCTACACCTTC

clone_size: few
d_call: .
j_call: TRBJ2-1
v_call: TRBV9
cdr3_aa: CASSVVGGTTTSEQFF
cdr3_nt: TGTGCCAGCAGCGTAGTGGGCGGGACCACCACCAGTGAGCAGTTCTTC

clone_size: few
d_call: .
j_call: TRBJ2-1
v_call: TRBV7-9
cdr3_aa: CASSFWGDNEQFF
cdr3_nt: TGTGCCAGCAGCTTCTGGGGCGACAATGAGCAGTTCTTC

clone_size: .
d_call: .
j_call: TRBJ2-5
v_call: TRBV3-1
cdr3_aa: CASSQGFGLPGETQYF
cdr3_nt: TGTGCCAGCAGCCAAGGATTCGGGCTCCCGGGAGAGACCCAGTACTTC

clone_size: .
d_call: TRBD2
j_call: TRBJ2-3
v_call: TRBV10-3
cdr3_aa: CAISESNASGPRDTQYF
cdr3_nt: TGTGCCATCAGTGAGTCGAATGCTAGCGGGCCCCGAGATACGCAGTATTTT

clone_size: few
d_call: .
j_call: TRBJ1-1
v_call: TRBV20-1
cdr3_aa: CSARAQGRNTEAFF
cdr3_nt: TGCAGTGCTAGGGCGCAGGGCAGGAACACTGAAGCTTTCTTT

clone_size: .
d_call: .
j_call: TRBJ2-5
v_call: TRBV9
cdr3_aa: CASSVAGGRFQETQYF
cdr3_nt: TGTGCCAGCAGCGTAGCTGGCGGCCGATTCCAAGAGACCCAGTACTTC

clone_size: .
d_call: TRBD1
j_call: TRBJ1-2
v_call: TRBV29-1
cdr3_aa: CSSGNRGSGYTF
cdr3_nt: TGCAGTTCCGGCAACAGGGGTAGTGGCTACACCTTC